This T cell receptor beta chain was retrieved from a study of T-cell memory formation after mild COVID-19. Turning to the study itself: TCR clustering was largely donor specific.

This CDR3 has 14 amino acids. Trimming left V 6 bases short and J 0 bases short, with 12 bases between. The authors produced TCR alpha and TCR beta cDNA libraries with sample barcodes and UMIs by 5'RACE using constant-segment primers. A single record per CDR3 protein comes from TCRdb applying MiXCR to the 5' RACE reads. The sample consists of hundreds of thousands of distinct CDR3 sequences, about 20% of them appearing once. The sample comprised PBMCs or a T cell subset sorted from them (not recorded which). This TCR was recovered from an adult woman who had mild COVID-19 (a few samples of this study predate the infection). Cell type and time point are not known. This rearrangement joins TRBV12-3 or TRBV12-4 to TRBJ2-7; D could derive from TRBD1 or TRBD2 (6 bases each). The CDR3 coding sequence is TGTGCCAGCAGGCGGGACACCTTCTCCTACGAGCAGTACTTC. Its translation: CASRRDTFSYEQYF.